Listed here is a single T cell receptor beta chain. Its target is not known. Naive CD8 isolation took CD45RO-negative cells positively selected for CCR7 and excluded terminally differentiated effector memory CD45RA+ cells. This CDR3 is built from 15 residues. The V end was cut by 6 bases, the J end by 3 bases, with 16 bases between. Germline V gene lookup returns CDR1 SGHAT and CDR2 FQNNGV. The sample comes from a study of shared clonotypes between healthy human individuals. Study-level information: Per donor, three plates held CD4 naive cells, three held CD4 memory, two held CD8 naive and one held CD8 memory. Study observations and caveats: Non-shared clonotypes were found to have lower generation probabilities than the clonotypes that were shared by all four of the sorted-subset donors. Relative to memory subsets, naive subsets generally showed larger estimated richness.

Source study methods: ImmunoSEQ output lacked quality scores and full-length reads, limiting matched filtering. The table came from immunoSEQ multiplex PCR; TCRdb's copy has only in-frame clones and leaves some out. V and J calls plus clone size are reproduced from that table; the DNA served to infer D and trimming. The table lists 560,000 or so clones, roughly 96% of them singletons. The V gene is TRBV11-2, the J gene TRBJ2-3; D tentatively reads TRBD1 or TRBD2 (6 bases each). The sequence derives from a woman aged 25 to 39 in good health. The specimen was naive CD8+ T cells sorted from blood. The CDR3 DNA sequence: TGTGCCAGCAGTCACCCGGTAGGGGGGACAGATACGCAGTATTTT. Amino acids: CASSHPVGGTDTQYF.